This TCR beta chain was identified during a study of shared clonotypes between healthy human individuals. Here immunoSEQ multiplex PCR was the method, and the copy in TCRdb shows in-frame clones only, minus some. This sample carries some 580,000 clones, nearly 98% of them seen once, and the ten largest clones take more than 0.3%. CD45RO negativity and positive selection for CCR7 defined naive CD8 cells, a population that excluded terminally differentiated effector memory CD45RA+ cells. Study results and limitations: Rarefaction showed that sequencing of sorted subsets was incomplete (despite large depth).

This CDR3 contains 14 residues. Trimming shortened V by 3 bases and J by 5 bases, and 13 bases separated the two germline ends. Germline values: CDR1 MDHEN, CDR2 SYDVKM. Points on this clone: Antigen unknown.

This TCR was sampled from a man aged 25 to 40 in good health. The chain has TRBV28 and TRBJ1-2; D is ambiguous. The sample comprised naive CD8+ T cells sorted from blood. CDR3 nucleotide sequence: TGTGCCAGCAGTTTGGGGATACCAATTTATGGCTACACCTTC. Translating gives CASSLGIPIYGYTF.